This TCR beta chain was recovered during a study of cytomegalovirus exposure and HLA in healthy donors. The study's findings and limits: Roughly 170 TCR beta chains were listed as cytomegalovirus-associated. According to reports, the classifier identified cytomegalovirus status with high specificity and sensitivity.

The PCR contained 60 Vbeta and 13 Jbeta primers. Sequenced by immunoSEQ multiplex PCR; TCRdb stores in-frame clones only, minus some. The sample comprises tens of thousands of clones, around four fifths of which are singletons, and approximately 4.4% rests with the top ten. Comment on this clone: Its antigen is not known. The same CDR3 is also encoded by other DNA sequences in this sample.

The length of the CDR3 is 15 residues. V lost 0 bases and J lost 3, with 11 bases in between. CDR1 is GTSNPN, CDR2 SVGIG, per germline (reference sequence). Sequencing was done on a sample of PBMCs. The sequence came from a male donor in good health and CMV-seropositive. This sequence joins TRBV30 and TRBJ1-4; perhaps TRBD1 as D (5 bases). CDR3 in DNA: TGTGCCTGGAGTGTACGGGTGGGGCCTAATGAAAAACTGTTTTTT. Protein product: CAWSVRVGPNEKLFF.